Listed below are T cell receptor beta chains from one sample, sequenced in a study of blood T cell repertoires in COVID-19. Assay: immunoSEQ multiplex PCR; the TCRdb copy retains only in-frame clones and omits some. The data show around 67,000 clones, about 81% seen once. The specimen sequenced was peripheral blood. The receptors were sampled from a human donor in a cohort sampled during active COVID-19. Both conserved end residues are part of each CDR3. The D gene is left open where the match is weak.

v_gene	j_gene	d_gene	CDR3nt	CDR3aa
TRBV5-1	TRBJ2-5	-	TGCGCCAGCTCCCGTAGGAGTCCCATTGGAGAGACCCAGTACTTC	CASSRRSPIGETQYF
TRBV19	TRBJ2-7	TRBD1	TGTGCCAGTAGTTGGGGACAGGGGCCGGATTACGAGCAGTACTTC	CASSWGQGPDYEQYF
TRBV7-6	TRBJ1-4	-	TGTGCCAGCAGCTCAGGGCCCTCGACTAATGAAAAACTGTTTTTT	CASSSGPSTNEKLFF
TRBV5-1	TRBJ1-1	-	TGCGCCAGCAGCTTGGACAGGGACACTGAAGCTTTCTTT	CASSLDRDTEAFF
TRBV5-6	TRBJ2-7	-	TGTGCCAGCAGCGTTGGACTACCCTACGAGCAGTACTTC	CASSVGLPYEQYF
TRBV28	TRBJ1-2	-	TGTGCCAGCAGACTTGAGGCAGTTAACTATGGCTACACCTTC	CASRLEAVNYGYTF
TRBV12-3/TRBV12-4	TRBJ1-5	-	TGTGCCAGCAGTTTACAGGGGAATCAGCCCCAGCATTTT	CASSLQGNQPQHF
TRBV24-1	TRBJ1-5	TRBD1	TGTGCCACCAGTACCTCGACAGGGAAACAGCCCCAGCATTTT	CATSTSTGKQPQHF
TRBV18	TRBJ1-2	-	TGTGCCAGCTCACCAAATGAAGGCGGATCTAACTATGGCTACACCTTC	CASSPNEGGSNYGYTF
TRBV5-4	TRBJ2-2	-	TGTGCCAGCAGTTTCGACTTGAACACCGGGGAGCTGTTTTTT	CASSFDLNTGELFF
TRBV5-6	TRBJ1-1	TRBD1	TGTGCCAGCAGCCCGGGAGGGACAGGGACTTTCTTT	CASSPGGTGTFF
TRBV5-8	TRBJ1-1	-	TGTGCCAGCAGCTTGGTCAGGAACACTGAAGCTTTCTTT	CASSLVRNTEAFF
TRBV24-1	TRBJ2-3	TRBD2	TGTGCCACAATGGGACTATCCGACACAGATACGCAGTATTTT	CATMGLSDTDTQYF
TRBV5-1	TRBJ2-5	-	TGCGCCAGCAGCAGGCCGGGGGAGACCCAGTACTTC	CASSRPGETQYF
TRBV6-2/TRBV6-3	TRBJ2-1	TRBD2	TGTGCCACCAGCGGGAGGGCCGAGTCCTACAATGAGCAGTTCTTC	CATSGRAESYNEQFF
TRBV6-2/TRBV6-3	TRBJ2-1	-	TGTGCCAGCAGTTACTCGAGGACTAATGAGCAGTTCTTC	CASSYSRTNEQFF
TRBV19	TRBJ1-5	-	TGTGCCAGTAGTATGCATCAGGCAAATCAGCCCCAGCATTTT	CASSMHQANQPQHF
TRBV18	TRBJ2-3	-	TGTGCCAGCTCACCTGTCGGGGGGCGGACAGATACGCAGTATTTT	CASSPVGGRTDTQYF